The following is a T cell receptor (beta chain) sequence with its context. The antigen remains undetermined. The ends were cut back, 0 bases at V and 6 bases at J, with 15 bases in the middle. The CDR3 consists of 15 residues. The germline V gene has CDR1 MNHEY and CDR2 SMNVEV (reference sequence). Healthy donors of bone marrow made up the group. This sample was included in a study of cytomegalovirus exposure and HLA in healthy donors. Study-level background: About 180 million T cells yielded 120 million or so unique TCR beta sequences, as an earlier analysis found.

The PCR was carried out with 60 Vbeta primers and 13 Jbeta primers. The table came from immunoSEQ multiplex PCR; TCRdb's copy has only in-frame clones and leaves some out. The sample includes some 150,000 clones, more than 80% of them seen just once. Broader study findings: Some 17,000 TCR beta sequences were associated with HLA alleles at 0.05 false discovery rate in a later analysis. The productive fraction for most TCR beta V segments was about 87% or about 30% in an earlier analysis.

This receptor was identified in a woman aged 25 to 39 in good health and CMV-seropositive. The V and J genes are TRBV27 and TRBJ2-7, with D possibly matching TRBD2 (6 bases). Source material: PBMCs. The CDR3: CASSLSGVVGGEQYF. Here the CDR3 DNA reads TGTGCCAGCAGTTTATCCGGTGTGGTCGGGGGCGAGCAGTACTTC.